The T cell receptor beta chain described here comes from a study of blood T cell repertoires in COVID-19. On the study more broadly: The study drew acute and convalescent COVID-19 samples from the United States, Italy and Spain. Nucleic acid was either cDNA or gDNA, and it came from T cells, B-cell-depleted T cells, or PBMCs.

The germline V gene encodes CDR1 MGHRA and CDR2 YSYEKL. The CDR3 has 17 residues. The V segment lost 0 bases and the J segment 4 bases; nucleotides outside the gene matches: 6. Per the authors' pipeline: Amplification of reference gene primers provided the estimated nucleated cell counts. This table comes from immunoSEQ multiplex PCR, and its TCRdb copy is limited to in-frame clones, with some not included. That table supplies the V and J calls and clone size; D and trimming were determined from the DNA. The table has some 180,000 clones, around 86% seen once. The TCR originated in a man aged 35-49 years with acute or convalescent COVID-19. The source material was peripheral blood. V is TRBV4-1 and J is TRBJ2-1; 10 bases agree with TRBD2. The CDR3 spells CASSQELTSGAYNEQFF. The CDR3 nucleotides read TGCGCCAGCAGCCAAGAACTCACTAGCGGGGCTTACAATGAGCAGTTCTTC.